This is a list of T cell receptor beta chains from one sample in a study of shared clonotypes between healthy human individuals. Clones were sequenced by immunoSEQ multiplex PCR, and TCRdb holds only the in-frame ones, with some missing. The data show roughly 1,500,000 clones, just under 99% seen once. Sample: naive CD4+ T cells sorted from blood. Receptors originate from a man aged 30-40 years in good health. CDR3s include the opening cysteine and the closing phenylalanine or tryptophan. Fields, in order: clone size, D gene, V gene, CDR3 length, J gene, CDR3 protein, CDR3 DNA. The D gene is left open where the match is weak. Size is omitted from some rows. Given values are once, few, many or a class for expanded clones.

size: .; D: TRBD2; V: TRBV7-6; length: 17; J: TRBJ2-1; CDR3: CASSNPGLAGANNEQFF; DNA: TGTGCCAGCAGCAATCCGGGGTTAGCGGGAGCGAACAATGAGCAGTTCTTC
size: .; D: TRBD1; V: TRBV29-1; length: 11; J: TRBJ2-7; CDR3: CSGQGPYEQYF; DNA: TGCAGCGGACAGGGACCCTACGAGCAGTACTTC
size: .; D: TRBD1; V: TRBV28; length: 15; J: TRBJ1-5; CDR3: CASSRGQATSQPQHF; DNA: TGTGCCAGCAGCCGTGGACAGGCCACAAGTCAGCCCCAGCATTTT
size: .; D: .; V: TRBV4-3; length: 15; J: TRBJ2-2; CDR3: CASSQEGRMRGELFF; DNA: TGCGCCAGCAGCCAAGAGGGCAGGATGAGAGGGGAGCTGTTTTTT
size: .; D: .; V: TRBV27; length: 14; J: TRBJ1-5; CDR3: CASSLSIYTDTQHF; DNA: TGTGCCAGCAGTTTATCCATATATACGGATACCCAGCATTTT
size: .; D: .; V: TRBV18; length: 14; J: TRBJ2-2; CDR3: CASSPRGPPGELFF; DNA: TGTGCCAGCTCACCACGGGGGCCTCCCGGGGAGCTGTTTTTT
size: .; D: TRBD1; V: TRBV28; length: 13; J: TRBJ2-7; CDR3: CASRPGTVYEQYF; DNA: TGTGCCAGCAGACCTGGGACAGTTTACGAGCAGTACTTC
size: .; D: TRBD1; V: TRBV28; length: 14; J: TRBJ1-5; CDR3: CASSSGQGNQPQHF; DNA: TGTGCCAGCAGTTCCGGACAGGGGAATCAGCCCCAGCATTTT
size: .; D: .; V: TRBV28; length: 15; J: TRBJ1-3; CDR3: CASSFTAGTGNTIYF; DNA: TGTGCCAGCAGTTTCACGGCAGGGACTGGAAACACCATATATTTT
size: .; D: TRBD1; V: TRBV6-5; length: 14; J: TRBJ2-7; CDR3: CASSRDRGSYEQYF; DNA: TGTGCCAGCAGTCGGGACAGGGGCTCCTACGAGCAGTACTTC
size: once; D: .; V: TRBV25-1; length: 11; J: TRBJ2-7; CDR3: CASSDLVEQYF; DNA: TGTGCCAGCAGTGATTTAGTCGAGCAGTACTTC
size: few; D: .; V: TRBV27; length: 15; J: TRBJ2-7; CDR3: CASSSRLGRQYEQYF; DNA: TGTGCCAGCAGTTCAAGACTTGGTCGCCAATACGAGCAGTACTTC
size: .; D: .; V: TRBV7-2; length: 18; J: TRBJ2-5; CDR3: CASSLSRSWGARMETQYF; DNA: TGTGCCAGCAGCTTATCCCGTTCTTGGGGGGCGCGTATGGAGACCCAGTACTTC
size: once; D: .; V: TRBV7-4; length: 21; J: TRBJ2-3; CDR3: CASRLSLGPPSPLCWGGTQYF; DNA: TGTGCCAGCAGACTCTCCCTCGGACCCCCGTCACCCCTGTGCTGGGGAGGTACGCAGTATTTT